The TCR beta chain described here comes from a study of blood T cell repertoires in COVID-19. Study-wide background: Acute and convalescent COVID-19 samples came from the United States, Italy and Spain. Nucleic acid was either cDNA or gDNA, and it came from T cells, B-cell-depleted T cells, or PBMCs.

In the study's own analysis: Scientists estimated how many nucleated cells there were by amplifying reference gene primers. Using immunoSEQ multiplex PCR, the repertoire was profiled, and TCRdb retains in-frame clones only, with some absent. V and J calls and clone size are those listed in that table; D and trimming were worked out from the DNA. This table has roughly 190,000 clones, around 84% appearing once. The CDR3 is 10 residues long. Germline assignment: CDR1 DFQATT and CDR2 SNEGSKA (reference sequence). V shed 3 bases and J shed 9 bases, with 8 bases lying between them. Sample: peripheral blood. V gene TRBV20-1 combines with J gene TRBJ1-1; D ambiguous. The source of this sequence is a man aged 25 to 45 with active or convalescent COVID-19. The CDR3 here is CSASRDKAFF. Written as DNA, the CDR3 is TGCAGTGCTAGCCGGGATAAAGCTTTCTTT.